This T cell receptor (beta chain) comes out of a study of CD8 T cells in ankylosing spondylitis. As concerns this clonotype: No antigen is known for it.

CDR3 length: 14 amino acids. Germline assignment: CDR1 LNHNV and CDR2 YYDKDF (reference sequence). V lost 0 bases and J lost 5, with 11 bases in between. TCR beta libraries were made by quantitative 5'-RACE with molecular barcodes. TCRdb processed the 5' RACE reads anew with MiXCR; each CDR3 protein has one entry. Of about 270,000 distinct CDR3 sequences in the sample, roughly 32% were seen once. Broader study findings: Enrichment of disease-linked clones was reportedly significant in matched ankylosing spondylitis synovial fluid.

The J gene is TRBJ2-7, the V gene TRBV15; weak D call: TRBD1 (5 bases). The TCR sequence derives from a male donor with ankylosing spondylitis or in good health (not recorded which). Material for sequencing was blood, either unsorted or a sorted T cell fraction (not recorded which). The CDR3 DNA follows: TGTGCCACCAGCAGAGATAGCAGGGTCCACGAGCAGTACTTC. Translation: CATSRDSRVHEQYF.